The rows below give T cell receptor beta chains drawn from one sample of a study of human T cells and chemical hapten exposure. Via MiXCR, TCRdb re-called the RACE reads, giving one row per CDR3 protein. The data show some 120,000 distinct CDR3 sequences, 9.5% to 13% seen once. This specimen consisted of whole blood, obtained in connection with sensitization to the hapten diphenylcyclopropenone (DPC). Source of these receptors: a woman in her fifties or sixties with alopecia areata. Some clones in this sample may be carry-over from other donors' samples. The CDR3 runs from the conserved cysteine through the conserved F or W. D genes are given only for firm matches. The size field is filled for only some rows; it gives once, few, many or a size class.

. | TRBJ2-1 | . | TRBV18 | CASSPDGISYNEQFF | TGTGCCAGCTCACCGGACGGGATATCCTACAATGAGCAGTTCTTC
many | TRBJ2-7 | . | TRBV11-2 | CASSPTGYEQYF | TGTGCCAGCAGCCCAACTGGTTACGAGCAGTACTTC
few | TRBJ1-2 | TRBD1 | TRBV6-6 | CASRETGQGDGYTF | TGTGCCAGCAGAGAGACGGGACAGGGAGATGGCTACACCTTC
. | TRBJ2-3 | TRBD2 | TRBV6-6 | CASSPLGRGATDTQYF | TGTGCCAGCAGTCCCCTTGGGCGGGGGGCGACAGATACGCAGTATTTT
. | TRBJ2-2 | TRBD1 | TRBV29-1 | CSVTGEGSGGLFF | TGCAGCGTGACAGGGGAAGGCAGCGGCGGGCTGTTTTTT
many | TRBJ1-6 | . | TRBV2 | CASSEQQGRNSPLHF | TGTGCCAGCAGTGAACAACAGGGACGTAATTCACCCCTCCACTTT
many | TRBJ2-1 | TRBD1 | TRBV7-2 | CASSLDPSGTGVLLWYNEQFF | TGTGCCAGCAGCTTAGACCCTTCCGGGACAGGGGTTCTATTGTGGTACAATGAGCAGTTCTTC
. | TRBJ2-3 | . | TRBV4-3 | CASSQENRVTDTQYF | TGCGCCAGCAGCCAAGAAAACAGGGTCACAGATACGCAGTATTTT
many | TRBJ1-3 | . | TRBV7-8 | CASSLRGTGNTIYF | TGTGCCAGCAGCTTAAGGGGGACTGGAAACACCATATATTTT
. | TRBJ2-7 | TRBD1 | TRBV20-1 | CSARPTGVYEQYF | TGCAGTGCTAGACCGACAGGGGTCTACGAGCAGTACTTC
. | TRBJ2-2 | . | TRBV6-2/TRBV6-3 | CASSYYGLGRELFF | TGTGCCAGCAGTTACTACGGGCTCGGCCGGGAGCTGTTTTTT
many | TRBJ1-5 | . | TRBV6-2/TRBV6-3 | CASSYPPQGSAQPQHF | TGTGCCAGCAGTTACCCCCCGCAGGGTTCGGCTCAGCCCCAGCATTTT
few | TRBJ1-1 | . | TRBV6-6 | CASAPGGGLNTEAFF | TGTGCCAGCGCTCCCGGTGGGGGTCTGAACACTGAAGCTTTCTTT
. | TRBJ2-7 | . | TRBV28 | CASRTSGTVYEQYF | TGTGCCAGCCGCACCTCCGGGACCGTCTACGAGCAGTACTTC
many | TRBJ2-6 | . | TRBV6-5 | CASSEGELSGANVLTF | TGTGCCAGCAGTGAAGGAGAACTCTCTGGGGCCAACGTCCTGACTTTC
many | TRBJ2-2 | TRBD2 | TRBV7-2 | CASSLQAGANTGELFF | TGTGCCAGCAGCTTGCAAGCGGGGGCCAACACCGGGGAGCTGTTTTTT
. | TRBJ1-1 | TRBD1 | TRBV28 | CASREGTAMNTEAFF | TGTGCCAGCCGCGAGGGGACAGCAATGAACACTGAAGCTTTCTTT
few | TRBJ2-2 | TRBD2 | TRBV6-5 | CASSLSSGGAMYSRTGELFF | TGTGCCAGCAGCCTCAGCAGCGGGGGGGCCATGTATTCACGGACCGGGGAGCTGTTTTTT
. | TRBJ1-2 | . | TRBV29-1 | CSVGTGTSYGYTF | TGCAGCGTTGGGACCGGGACTTCTTATGGCTACACCTTC
. | TRBJ2-5 | TRBD1 | TRBV28 | CASNPPGTGGQETQYF | TGTGCCAGCAACCCTCCCGGGACAGGAGGCCAAGAGACCCAGTACTTC
few | TRBJ1-3 | . | TRBV18 | CASSPLGQNAGNTIYF | TGTGCCAGCTCACCACTAGGACAAAATGCTGGAAACACCATATATTTT
few | TRBJ1-3 | . | TRBV7-9 | CASSLNHGGNSGNTIYF | TGTGCCAGCAGCTTAAACCACGGGGGCAACTCTGGAAACACCATATATTTT
many | TRBJ2-3 | TRBD2 | TRBV12-3/TRBV12-4 | CASSLGRDYLTDTQYF | TGTGCCAGCAGTTTAGGTCGGGACTACCTCACAGATACGCAGTATTTT
many | TRBJ2-1 | TRBD2 | TRBV6-2/TRBV6-3 | CAAGGPSLYNEQFF | TGTGCCGCGGGGGGGCCTAGCCTCTACAATGAGCAGTTCTTC
many | TRBJ2-3 | TRBD2 | TRBV5-1 | CASSLGDQLAGGTDTQYF | TGCGCCAGCAGCTTGGGAGACCAACTAGCGGGAGGCACAGATACGCAGTATTTT
. | TRBJ2-5 | . | TRBV4-2 | CASSQEGFLKETQYF | TGTGCCAGCAGCCAAGAAGGGTTCCTCAAAGAGACCCAGTACTTC
few | TRBJ2-7 | . | TRBV11-1 | CASSMEAYEQYF | TGTGCCAGCAGCATGGAGGCCTACGAGCAGTACTTC
few | TRBJ1-1 | . | TRBV18 | CASSPPNGVETEAFF | TGTGCCAGCTCACCACCGAATGGGGTTGAAACTGAAGCTTTCTTT
. | TRBJ2-7 | . | TRBV11-2 | CASSSPASSYEQYF | TGTGCCAGCAGCTCGCCCGCTAGCTCCTACGAGCAGTACTTC
few | TRBJ2-1 | TRBD2 | TRBV29-1 | CSVERTSSDEQFF | TGCAGCGTTGAAAGGACTAGCAGCGATGAGCAGTTCTTC
many | TRBJ2-7 | TRBD1 | TRBV9 | CASSVALGQGGEQYF | TGTGCCAGCAGCGTAGCTCTGGGACAGGGAGGCGAGCAGTACTTC
. | TRBJ1-5 | . | TRBV20-1 | CSASKGQTFYSNQPQHF | TGCAGTGCTAGTAAAGGACAGACTTTTTATAGCAATCAGCCCCAGCATTTT
few | TRBJ1-1 | . | TRBV2 | CASSVGGSVEAFF | TGTGCCAGCAGTGTTGGGGGGTCGGTTGAAGCTTTCTTT
many | TRBJ1-2 | . | TRBV5-8 | CASSLDRGTYGYTF | TGTGCCAGCAGCTTGGACCGGGGAACCTATGGCTACACCTTC
few | TRBJ1-1 | . | TRBV2 | CASSERPTGMNTEAFF | TGTGCCAGCAGTGAACGGCCTACAGGAATGAACACTGAAGCTTTCTTT
. | TRBJ1-5 | . | TRBV12-3/TRBV12-4 | CASSLRPGGGGNQPQHF | TGTGCCAGCAGTCTGCGGCCAGGAGGGGGTGGCAATCAGCCCCAGCATTTT
many | TRBJ1-2 | . | TRBV3-1 | CASSFFGQTRHGYTF | TGTGCCAGCAGCTTTTTCGGTCAGACTCGCCATGGCTACACCTTC
few | TRBJ2-3 | . | TRBV3-1 | CASSQRGGTDTQYF | TGTGCCAGCAGCCAACGGGGCGGAACAGATACGCAGTATTTT
many | TRBJ2-7 | . | TRBV6-2/TRBV6-3 | CASSYEGYYEQYF | TGTGCCAGCAGTTATGAGGGATACTACGAGCAGTACTTC
. | TRBJ1-5 | TRBD1 | TRBV29-1 | CSVVGTGGQPQHF | TGCAGCGTTGTAGGGACAGGGGGCCAGCCCCAGCATTTT
once | TRBJ1-2 | TRBD1 | TRBV29-1 | CSVGTGTGILDGYTF | TGCAGCGTTGGGACCGGGACAGGGATTTTGGATGGCTACACCTTC
many | TRBJ2-7 | . | TRBV7-6 | CASSPGAGAPYEQYF | TGTGCCAGCAGCCCGGGAGCTGGGGCGCCCTACGAGCAGTACTTC
many | TRBJ2-7 | TRBD1 | TRBV6-4 | CATRQGYEQYF | TGTGCCACAAGACAGGGCTACGAGCAGTACTTC
. | TRBJ1-1 | . | TRBV29-1 | CSVTGQQNTEAFF | TGCAGCGTGACCGGACAGCAGAACACTGAAGCTTTCTTT
many | TRBJ2-7 | TRBD2 | TRBV28 | CASSSGLAGTAYEQYF | TGTGCCAGCAGTTCGGGACTAGCGGGAACCGCCTACGAGCAGTACTTC
few | TRBJ2-3 | . | TRBV21-1 | CASSKTTSTDTQYF | TGTGCCAGCAGCAAGACTACTAGCACAGATACGCAGTATTTT
. | TRBJ2-7 | TRBD1 | TRBV12-3/TRBV12-4 | CASTRGTGGEQYF | TGTGCCAGCACCCGAGGGACAGGGGGCGAGCAGTACTTC